These 9 T cell receptor beta chains originate from one sample sequenced in a study of CD8 T cells in ankylosing spondylitis. In TCRdb, the 5' RACE reads were re-called with MiXCR into one record per CDR3 protein. The data show approximately 260,000 distinct CDR3 sequences, with over 8.5% seen just once and 6.8% held by the top ten. Sequencing used blood, either unsorted or a sorted T cell fraction (not recorded which). The receptor set was obtained from a male donor with ankylosing spondylitis or in good health (not recorded which).

This clonotype was seen repeatedly, ten times or more. The chain joins TRBV29-1 to TRBJ2-4; either TRBD1 or TRBD2 may fit D (6 bases each). The CDR3 extends over 14 amino acids. CDR1 is SQVTM, CDR2 ANQGSEA, per germline. The CDR3 spells CSAGTTLAKNIQYF. CDR3 in DNA: TGCAGTGCGGGGACAACCCTAGCCAAAAACATTCAGTACTTC.

This clonotype was observed many times. At one of its ends the junction is not consistent with the germline gene, which may arise from a read error. The V and J genes are TRBV6-5 and TRBJ2-7, with D perhaps assigned TRBD1 or TRBD2 (6 bases each). Germline CDR1 MNHEY, CDR2 SVGAGI. This CDR3 is 13 amino acids long. CDR3 sequence (DNA): TGTGCCAGCAGTTCCACCCCATTAGGAGGGACAAACTTC. It is translated as CASSSTPLGGTNF.

This clonotype was recorded at least ten times. J is TRBJ1-3 and V is TRBV28; no clear D. Trimming removed 6 bases at V and 3 bases at J, with 6 bases between. This CDR3 has 12 residues. Looked up from germline, CDR1 is MDHEN and CDR2 is SYDVKM. The CDR3 spells CASRSNGNTIYF. CDR3 DNA: TGTGCCAGCAGATCAAATGGAAACACCATATATTTT.

This clonotype was counted many times. The chain joins TRBV19 to TRBJ1-3, with D tentatively TRBD1 (6 bases). The ends were cut back, 10 bases at V and 0 bases at J, with 13 bases in the middle. There are 14 residues in the CDR3. The V gene's germline CDR1 is LNHDA and CDR2 SQIVND (reference sequence). CDR3 DNA sequence: TGTGCCACCTGGTCAGGGGCCTCTGGAAACACCATATATTTT. Translated: CATWSGASGNTIYF.

V gene TRBV20-1 combines with J gene TRBJ1-5; D may be TRBD1 (5 bases). The V and J ends lost 5 bases and 6 bases respectively, with 14 bases between them. Germline V gives CDR1 DFQATT, CDR2 SNEGSKA (reference sequence). The CDR3 is 13 residues long. For the CDR3, the DNA is TGCAGTGCTGCCGACAGAGGGGTTCAGCCCCAGCATTTT. This sequence encodes CSAADRGVQPQHF.

This clonotype was counted ten times or more. The rearrangement uses TRBV15 and TRBJ2-1, with 8 bases fitting TRBD1. Germline lookup yields CDR1 LNHNV and CDR2 YYDKDF (reference sequence). The CDR3 is 15 residues long. The V gene end was trimmed by 0 bases and the J gene end by 9 bases; junction bases not matched to a gene: 7. CDR3 residues: CATSRDRTGSREQFF. CDR3 nucleotide sequence: TGTGCCACCAGCAGAGATCGGACAGGGTCGCGTGAGCAGTTCTTC.

The gene calls are TRBV3-1 and TRBJ1-1, with no clear D. CDR1 and CDR2 from the germline V gene are LGHDT and YNNKEL (reference sequence). Trimming shortened V by 1 base and J by 12 bases, and 18 bases separated the two germline ends. This CDR3 has 14 residues. CDR3 nucleotide sequence: TGTGCCAGCAGCCAAGCTGTAGCACACTCGGAGACTTTCTTT. Residues: CASSQAVAHSETFF. Complete variable domain (other parts from reference TRBV3-1 and TRBJ1-1): DTAVSQTPKYLVTQMGNDKSIKCEQNLGHDTMYWYKQDSKKFLKIMFSYNNKELIINETVPNRFSPKSPDKAHLNLHINSLELGDSAVYFCASSQAVAHSETFFGQGTRLTVV.

This clonotype occurred many times. The genes are TRBV20-1 and TRBJ2-1; D gene ambiguous. Germline-derived CDR1 and CDR2 are DFQATT and SNEGSKA (reference sequence). The ends were cut back, 5 bases at V and 9 bases at J, with 11 bases in the middle. The CDR3 runs to 11 residues. The CDR3 sequence is CSAEYLSEQFF. The CDR3 nucleotides read TGCAGTGCTGAGTATTTGAGTGAGCAGTTCTTC.

This clonotype appeared many times. This sequence joins TRBV6-5 and TRBJ2-5; 10 bases match TRBD2. The germline gives CDR1 MNHEY, CDR2 SVGAGI. V gave up 2 bases and J gave up 2 bases; unmatched junction bases: 8. The CDR3 length is 17 residues. CDR3 protein: CASSYSLPSGGQETQYF. As DNA, the CDR3 is TGTGCCAGCAGTTACAGTCTTCCTAGCGGGGGACAAGAGACCCAGTACTTC.